Below are 32 T cell receptor beta chains sequenced from a single sample in a study of blood T cell repertoires in COVID-19. Some clones are missing from TCRdb's copy, which holds only in-frame ones; the method was immunoSEQ multiplex PCR. Among 100,000 to 150,000 clones listed, around 82% were seen once. Sequencing was done on a sample of peripheral blood. Source of these receptors: a woman younger than 45 who had recovered from COVID-19.

The rearrangement links TRBV18 to TRBJ2-2; TRBD2 aligns across 13 bases. In germline, CDR1 is KGHSH, CDR2 LQKENI. This CDR3 comprises 18 residues. The V and J ends lost 2 bases and 4 bases, in that order; junction bases with no gene match: 7. The DNA for the CDR3 is TGTGCCAGCTCACCAACCAAGGGACTAGCGGGAAGCACCGGGGAGCTGTTTTTT. This sequence encodes CASSPTKGLAGSTGELFF.

This chain joins TRBV6-1 and TRBJ2-6; weak D call: TRBD2 (5 bases). The V gene lost 2 bases and the J gene lost 2 bases, with 13 bases spanning the gap. The CDR3 is 17 residues long. Looked up from germline, CDR1 is MNHNS and CDR2 is SASEGT. CDR3 protein: CASSERDWGAGANVLTF. CDR3 bases: TGTGCCAGCAGTGAACGGGATTGGGGTGCTGGGGCCAACGTCCTGACTTTC.

The chain has TRBV7-8 and TRBJ1-2; D remains unclear. Between the trimmed V and J ends, which lost 1 base and 5 bases, there was a span of 5 bases. The V gene's germline CDR1 is SGHVS and CDR2 FQNEAQ. The CDR3 covers 12 residues. The CDR3 spells CASSLEEYGYTF. The CDR3, as DNA: TGTGCCAGCAGCTTAGAGGAGTATGGCTACACCTTC.

This clone appeared a single time. DNA of the CDR3: TGTGCCAGCAGCCAAAAAGCGGGATCCACAGATACGCAGTATTTT. This gives the protein CASSQKAGSTDTQYF. V usage is TRBV14 and J usage is TRBJ2-3; TRBD2 matches at 7 bases. Germline trimming cut 2 bases from V and 2 bases from J; bases unmatched to any gene: 4. Looked up from germline, CDR1 is SGHDN and CDR2 is FVKESK. The CDR3 length is 15 residues.

The chain joins TRBV10-3 to TRBJ1-2; 9 bases fit TRBD1. The CDR3 has 14 residues. The trim removed 4 bases at V and 8 bases at J, leaving 8 bases unmatched. Per germline, CDR1 ENHRY and CDR2 SYGVKD. The CDR3 DNA follows: TGTGCCATCAGTGCGAACACAGGGGGCGGCGGCTACACCTTC. It yields the protein CAISANTGGGGYTF.

The chain has TRBV18 and TRBJ2-7, with 12 nucleotides matching TRBD2. CDR3 length: 19 residues. Germline CDR1 reads KGHSH; CDR2 reads LQKENI. Germline trimming cut 4 bases from V and 6 bases from J; bases unmatched to any gene: 19. This CDR3 reads CASSRNSLKLAGGGIEQYF. Written as DNA, the CDR3 is TGTGCCAGCTCACGCAACAGCCTCAAACTAGCGGGGGGCGGAATCGAGCAGTACTTC.

The chain links TRBV6-5 to TRBJ2-6, with 7 bases lining up with TRBD1. Looked up from germline, CDR1 is MNHEY and CDR2 is SVGAGI. V shed 10 bases, J shed 0 bases, and the junction held 6 bases outside the gene matches. The CDR3 loop spans 15 amino acids. CDR3 protein: CAIRTGASGANVLTF. The CDR3 DNA sequence: TGTGCCATCCGGACAGGCGCCTCTGGGGCCAACGTCCTGACTTTC.

The chain is built from TRBV7-2 and TRBJ2-7, with unresolved D. V was trimmed by 1 base and J by 4 bases, leaving 11 bases between them. Germline CDR1 is SGHTA and CDR2 is FQGNSA. The length of the CDR3 is 14 residues. The CDR3 sequence is CASSLGRLEYEQYF. CDR3 coding DNA: TGTGCCAGCAGCTTAGGCCGGTTGGAGTACGAGCAGTACTTC.

The chain has TRBV27 and TRBJ1-4; no clear D gene. Trimming removed 6 bases at V and 2 bases at J, with 16 bases between. The CDR3 loop spans 16 amino acids. Germline CDR1 reads MNHEY; CDR2 reads SMNVEV (reference sequence). Written as DNA, the CDR3 is TGTGCCAGCAGCTTTTCCCCGGAGGGCACTAATGAAAAACTGTTTTTT. This encodes CASSFSPEGTNEKLFF.

V gene TRBV29-1 combines with J gene TRBJ2-5, with 10 bases that match TRBD2. V dropped 4 bases and J dropped 3; count of bases not matched to a gene: 14. Germline V CDR1 and CDR2: SQVTM, ANQGSEA. The CDR3 sequence is 17 residues long. In nucleotides, the CDR3 is TGCAGCGTTGTAGAACTAGCGGGGTTTACCATTGAAGAGACCCAGTACTTC. Its protein product is CSVVELAGFTIEETQYF.

The V gene is TRBV7-8, the J gene TRBJ2-5; 9 bases fit TRBD2. The germline V gene encodes CDR1 SGHVS and CDR2 FQNEAQ. The CDR3 is 16 amino acids. J was trimmed by 5 bases and V by 1 base; bases with no gene match: 8. The CDR3 bases are TGTGCCAGCAGCTTAGTCGGGACTAGCCCCTTGGAGACCCAGTACTTC. Amino acid sequence: CASSLVGTSPLETQYF. The variable domain in full, completed from reference TRBV7-8 and TRBJ2-5, reads GAGVSQSPRYKVAKRGQDVALRCDPISGHVSLFWYQQALGQGPEFLTYFQNEAQLDKSGLPSDRFFAERPEGSVSTLKIQRTQQEDSAVYLCASSLVGTSPLETQYFGPGTRLLVL.

V and J are TRBV13 and TRBJ1-2, with D maybe TRBD1 (5 bases). V lost 6 bases to trimming and J lost 3 bases, with 11 bases between them. Germline values: CDR1 PRHDT, CDR2 FYEKMQ (reference sequence). CDR3 length equals 13 residues. Here the CDR3 DNA reads TGTGCCAGCAGTCCACAGGATTACTATGGCTACACCTTC. Translation gives CASSPQDYYGYTF.

The chain uses TRBV5-6 and TRBJ1-1; TRBD1 agrees at 7 bases. Trimming cost V 4 bases and J 8 bases; bases outside gene matches: 2. Germline V gene lookup returns CDR1 SGHDT and CDR2 YYEEEE. The CDR3 is made up of 11 amino acids. For the CDR3, the DNA is TGTGCCAGCAGCGTGGACAGGGAAGCTTTCTTT. Protein product: CASSVDREAFF.

This clone came up a few times. This chain uses TRBV6-4 with TRBJ2-7; 10 nucleotides line up with TRBD2. CDR1 MRHNA and CDR2 SNTAGT come from the germline V gene. This CDR3 is 15 amino acids long. V shed 3 bases and J 4 bases; nucleotides not matched to a gene: 6. CDR3 region: CASSERSGRAYEQYF. The CDR3 region has the DNA TGTGCCAGCAGTGAACGAAGCGGGAGGGCGTACGAGCAGTACTTC.

The chain joins TRBV5-1 to TRBJ2-1, with TRBD2 identical over 10 bases. The CDR3 is 16 amino acids. CDR1 is SGHRS, CDR2 YFSETQ, per germline. V gave up 6 bases and J gave up 3 bases; unmatched junction bases: 9. The DNA for the CDR3 is TGCGCCAGCACCCGACTAGCGGGTTCGGGCTACAATGAGCAGTTCTTC. This gives the protein CASTRLAGSGYNEQFF.

This clone was picked up one time. The rearrangement joins TRBV6-1 to TRBJ2-3; 7 bases are a match to TRBD2. The germline CDR1 and CDR2 sequences are MNHNS and SASEGT. The trim removed 4 bases at V and 6 bases at J, leaving 19 bases unmatched. CDR3 size: 18 residues. The CDR3 sequence is CASSVRGTSAPYVDTQYF. The CDR3 region has the DNA TGTGCCAGCAGTGTCCGGGGTACTAGCGCGCCCTATGTGGATACGCAGTATTTT.

The V gene is TRBV4-1, the J gene TRBJ1-4, with D hard to call. Germline CDR1 and CDR2: MGHRA and YSYEKL. Trimming shortened V by 3 bases and J by 0 bases, and 11 bases separated the two germline ends. This CDR3 region has 16 residues. In nucleotides, the CDR3 is TGCGCCAGCAGCCATGGGCCAACAGCAACTAATGAAAAACTGTTTTTT. Amino acids: CASSHGPTATNEKLFF.

The chain carries TRBV27 and TRBJ1-2, with D perhaps TRBD1 (5 bases). The CDR3 is 16 residues long. CDR1 and CDR2 from the germline V gene are MNHEY and SMNVEV (reference sequence). Deletions cut 4 bases from V and 1 base from J, with 16 bases between. The CDR3 loop reads CASSSPSRGNNYGYTF. DNA for the CDR3: TGTGCCAGCAGTTCCCCCAGCCGGGGGAATAACTATGGCTACACCTTC.

This clone was observed a handful of times. V and J are TRBV5-4 and TRBJ1-6, with 9 positions matching TRBD1. The ends lost 0 bases at V and 6 bases at J; junction bases unmatched: 7. The CDR3 length is 17 residues. Germline lookup yields CDR1 SGHNT and CDR2 YYREEE (reference sequence). For the CDR3, the DNA is TGTGCCAGCAGCTTGGTTCGACAGGGGGGATTTAATTCACCCCTCCACTTT. Protein sequence: CASSLVRQGGFNSPLHF.

The chain combines TRBV28 with TRBJ2-1, with D tentatively TRBD1 (5 bases). This CDR3 comprises 15 residues. V was pared by 5 bases and J by 5 bases, with 16 bases between. The germline V gene encodes CDR1 MDHEN and CDR2 SYDVKM. CDR3 residues: CASSPSMTVHNEQFF. The CDR3 DNA is TGTGCCAGCAGTCCCTCAATGACAGTCCACAATGAGCAGTTCTTC.

This chain joins TRBV15 and TRBJ2-1, with TRBD1 matching 8 bases. CDR1 is LNHNV and CDR2 is YYDKDF in the germline V gene (reference sequence). There are 17 residues in the CDR3. Trimming removed 3 bases from V and 5 bases from J; junction bases left unmatched: 12. CDR3 bases: TGTGCCACCAGCAGGCTCTCAGGGGGCTTAAGGGACAATGAGCAGTTCTTC. Its translation is CATSRLSGGLRDNEQFF.

CDR3 sequence: CASSMDRGNYGYTF. The CDR3 bases are TGTGCCAGCAGCATGGACAGGGGGAACTATGGCTACACCTTC. The chain is built from TRBV5-4 and TRBJ1-2, with TRBD1 matching over 10 bases. In germline, CDR1 is SGHNT, CDR2 YYREEE (reference sequence). The CDR3 totals 14 residues. Germline trimming cut 4 bases from V and 2 bases from J; bases unmatched to any gene: 2.

The chain combines TRBV15 with TRBJ1-3; no clear D. CDR1 and CDR2 (germline): LNHNV, YYDKDF (reference sequence). The CDR3 extends over 15 amino acids. The V and J ends lost 8 bases and 0 bases respectively, with 14 bases between them. For the CDR3, the DNA is TGTGCCACCCGAAAGTGGGCAGACTCTGGAAACACCATATATTTT. Its protein is CATRKWADSGNTIYF.

The chain has TRBV11-3 and TRBJ2-7, with TRBD2 identical over 7 bases. The CDR3 extends over 14 amino acids. Germline lookup yields CDR1 SGHNT and CDR2 YENEEA. Unmatched junction bases numbered 7, after V lost 8 bases and J lost 0 bases. CDR3 in amino acids: CASATSASSYEQYF. Here the CDR3 DNA reads TGTGCCAGCGCAACTAGCGCATCCTCCTACGAGCAGTACTTC.

The chain employs TRBV10-3 and TRBJ1-5, with TRBD1 as a possible D gene (5 bases). This CDR3 is built from 15 residues. The germline V gene has CDR1 ENHRY and CDR2 SYGVKD. Trimming left V 7 bases short and J 3 bases short, with 16 bases between. This chain's CDR3 is CAINEEGASNQPQHF. CDR3 DNA sequence: TGTGCCATCAATGAAGAAGGGGCCTCCAATCAGCCCCAGCATTTT.

This chain connects TRBV5-1 to TRBJ2-7, with 7 bases that match TRBD2. This CDR3 has 15 residues. After removal of 4 bases from V and 4 bases from J, the junction contained 11 bases not matched to a gene. Germline V gene sequence: CDR1 SGHRS, CDR2 YFSETQ. CDR3 region: CASSPPGRESYEQYF. The CDR3 region has the DNA TGCGCCAGCAGCCCCCCCGGGCGGGAGAGTTACGAGCAGTACTTC.

V gene TRBV28 combines with J gene TRBJ2-7; TRBD2 might be the D (5 bases). Per germline, CDR1 MDHEN and CDR2 SYDVKM. This CDR3 comprises 15 residues. With 7 bases removed from V and 5 bases from J, the gap between germline ends came to 21 bases. DNA for the CDR3: TGTGCCAGCACCATAAGCGGCCGAGGCGTGGACGAGCAGTACTTC. This encodes CASTISGRGVDEQYF.

This clone was counted once. The chain employs TRBV9 and TRBJ1-2, with D possibly matching TRBD1 (5 bases). Germline V gene data show CDR1 as SGDLS and CDR2 as YYNGEE. The CDR3 runs 14 residues. The V gene lost 0 bases and the J gene lost 4 bases, with 10 bases spanning the gap. The CDR3 nucleotides are TGTGCCAGCAGCGTAGACGGGGGAAGCTATGGCTACACCTTC. Its protein is CASSVDGGSYGYTF. The variable domain in full, completed from reference TRBV9 and TRBJ1-2, reads DSGVTQTPKHLITATGQRVTLRCSPRSGDLSVYWYQQSLDQGLQFLIQYYNGEERAKGNILERFSAQQFPDLHSELNLSSLELGDSALYFCASSVDGGSYGYTFGSGTRLTVV.

This clone appeared once. V and J are TRBV3-1 (or the pseudogene TRBV3-2) and TRBJ2-5, with 11 bases lining up with TRBD2. V gave up 4 bases and J gave up 7 bases; unmatched junction bases: 14. Germline-derived CDR1 and CDR2 are LGHDT and YNNKEL (reference sequence). The CDR3 consists of 17 residues. The CDR3 region has the DNA TGTGCCAGCAGCCGAGGACTAGCGGGCCCCAATTCCGGGACCCAGTACTTC. It encodes CASSRGLAGPNSGTQYF.

The genes are TRBV7-2 and TRBJ1-2; the D is unclear. Germline V gene lookup returns CDR1 SGHTA and CDR2 FQGNSA. V gave up 1 base and J gave up 2 bases, with 5 bases separating them. This CDR3 is built from 13 residues. The DNA for the CDR3 is TGTGCCAGCAGCTTAGACGGGAACTATGGCTACACCTTC. As protein: CASSLDGNYGYTF.

V usage is TRBV11-2 and J usage is TRBJ2-7, with 7 bases matching TRBD1. J lost 5 bases, V lost 2 bases, and 3 bases had no gene match. This CDR3 spans 13 amino acids. Germline CDR1 reads SGHAT; CDR2 reads FQNNGV. Written as DNA, the CDR3 is TGTGCCAGCAGCTTATCTACAGGGGACGAGCAGTACTTC. This translates into CASSLSTGDEQYF.

The chain employs TRBV21-1 and TRBJ2-2; the table assigns TRBD2, which was not confirmed against the DNA. TRBV21-1 is listed as a pseudogene. This CDR3 comprises 12 residues. The chain's CDR3 is CASLLNTGELFF. CDR3 DNA sequence: TGTGCCAGCCTCTTAAACACCGGGGAGCTGTTTTTT.